Each of the 18 T cell receptor beta chains below was sequenced from the same sample in a study of shared clonotypes between healthy human individuals. The protocol was immunoSEQ multiplex PCR, while the TCRdb copy is restricted to in-frame clones and leaves out a portion. The sample records around 750,000 clones, about 74% being singletons. Material for sequencing was memory CD4+ T cells sorted from blood. The sample's subset: CD45RA-negative fraction. These receptors came from a woman in her 30s in good health.

The chain recombines TRBV4-1 with TRBJ1-4; D gene uncertain. Germline V gene lookup returns CDR1 MGHRA and CDR2 YSYEKL. The CDR3 consists of 15 residues. Trimming left V 1 base short and J 7 bases short, with 13 bases between. CDR3 protein: CASSQVGSVSEKLFF. CDR3 sequence (DNA): TGCGCCAGCAGCCAAGTCGGGTCCGTTAGTGAAAAACTGTTTTTT.

This chain joins TRBV4-1 and TRBJ1-1; 7 nucleotides align to TRBD1. The length of the CDR3 is 15 residues. The germline gives CDR1 MGHRA, CDR2 YSYEKL. J was trimmed by 3 bases and V by 2 bases; bases with no gene match: 6. In DNA, the CDR3 is TGCGCCAGCAGCCAACAGGACAGGCCCTACACTGAAGCTTTCTTT. It translates to CASSQQDRPYTEAFF.

This clone was observed once. The chain employs TRBV7-9 and TRBJ2-7; D might be TRBD1 (6 bases). V was cut by 1 base and J by 5 bases, with 15 bases left in between. Germline V lookup: CDR1 SEHNR, CDR2 FQNEAQ (reference sequence). The CDR3 contains 15 residues. The CDR3 DNA reads as TGTGCCAGCAGCTTAGTGGGTCCCAGGGGACACGAGCAGTACTTC. It specifies CASSLVGPRGHEQYF.

This clone was counted between two and nine times. J is TRBJ1-2 and V is TRBV6-6; D possibly corresponds to TRBD1 (6 bases). The CDR3 extends over 16 amino acids. The V gene's germline CDR1 is MNHNY and CDR2 SVGAGI (reference sequence). V gave up 8 bases and J gave up 3 bases, with 22 bases separating them. CDR3 amino acids: CASSRFSTDSDYGYTF. The CDR3 bases are TGTGCCAGCTCCCGGTTCTCGACGGACAGCGACTATGGCTACACCTTC.

The V gene is TRBV18, the J gene TRBJ2-2; no clear D. V was trimmed by 1 base and J by 0 bases, leaving 12 bases between them. CDR3 length equals 17 residues. Germline V gives CDR1 KGHSH, CDR2 LQKENI. Written as DNA, the CDR3 is TGTGCCAGCTCACCACAGGCTGTTCGAACGAACACCGGGGAGCTGTTTTTT. It specifies CASSPQAVRTNTGELFF.

The chain employs TRBV2 and TRBJ2-7; D perhaps matches TRBD1 (6 bases). V was cut by 1 base and J by 1 base, with 17 bases left in between. The germline V gene encodes CDR1 SNHLY and CDR2 FYNNEI. The CDR3 loop spans 17 amino acids. Written as DNA, the CDR3 is TGTGCCAGCAGTGAAGAGGGTTTGGACAGAGGATCCTACGAGCAGTACTTC. Translating gives CASSEEGLDRGSYEQYF.

The V gene is TRBV6-9, the J gene TRBJ1-5; TRBD1 matches 7 bases. In germline, CDR1 is MNHGY, CDR2 SVAAGI. This CDR3 is 14 amino acids long. V was clipped by 7 bases and J by 0 bases; unmatched bases: 3. CDR3 coding DNA: TGTGCCAGCACCGGGACAGATAGCAATCAGCCCCAGCATTTT. Translated, it gives CASTGTDSNQPQHF.

The gene calls are TRBV25-1 and TRBJ2-5; no firm D call. V was cut by 6 bases and J by 6 bases, with 11 bases left in between. Per the germline V gene, CDR1 is MGHDK and CDR2 is SYGVNS. The CDR3 runs 12 residues. CDR3 residues: CASRPPVQTQYF. CDR3 DNA sequence: TGTGCCAGCAGACCTCCTGTGCAGACCCAGTACTTC.

This clone has ten or more counts. A read error may produce the germline difference seen at one junction end. V is TRBV27 and J is TRBJ2-7; 10 bases match TRBD2. Germline CDR1 is MNHEY and CDR2 is SMNVEV (reference sequence). This CDR3 has 15 residues. DNA of the CDR3: TGTGCCAGCAGTTCCTCTACCTGGACTAGCGGCGAGGAGTACTTC. Translated, it gives CASSSSTWTSGEEYF.

V is TRBV4-2 and J is TRBJ2-1; 11 bases fit TRBD2. V dropped 0 bases and J dropped 7; count of bases not matched to a gene: 8. The length of the CDR3 is 17 residues. Germline CDR1 reads LGHNA; CDR2 reads YNFKEQ. The CDR3 sequence is CASSQDRSSGRKNEQFF. The CDR3 DNA reads as TGTGCCAGCAGCCAAGATCGGTCTAGCGGGAGGAAAAATGAGCAGTTCTTC.

This clone was found once. The V and J genes are TRBV4-1 and TRBJ2-1; D may be TRBD2 (6 bases). With 8 bases removed from V and 2 bases from J, the gap between germline ends came to 22 bases. This CDR3 has 17 residues. Germline V gene sequence: CDR1 MGHRA, CDR2 YSYEKL. CDR3 sequence (DNA): TGCGCCAGCGCACTTGGGGGGACGGGGTTACCCTACAATGAGCAGTTCTTC. It translates to CASALGGTGLPYNEQFF.

With respect to this clone: This same CDR3 is encoded by further DNA sequences in the sample. This chain uses TRBV30 with TRBJ2-7; 12 bases map to TRBD2. The CDR3 consists of 14 residues. V gave up 0 bases and J gave up 3 bases; unmatched junction bases: 0. In germline, CDR1 is GTSNPN, CDR2 SVGIG (reference sequence). The CDR3 bases are TGTGCCTGGAGTGTGGGACTAGCGGGCTACGAGCAGTACTTC. It specifies CAWSVGLAGYEQYF.

J is TRBJ1-4 and V is TRBV10-2; perhaps TRBD1 as D (5 bases). The CDR3 is made up of 16 amino acids. CDR1 WSHSY and CDR2 SAAADI come from the germline V gene. The V end lost 6 bases, the J end lost 0 bases, and 14 bases lay between the germline ends. CDR3 in DNA: TGCGCCAGCAGGGCCGGGACGACCACAACTAATGAAAAACTGTTTTTT. The encoded protein is CASRAGTTTTNEKLFF.

This clone has a count of ten or more. V gene TRBV7-2 combines with J gene TRBJ2-5, with D hard to call. The germline V gene encodes CDR1 SGHTA and CDR2 FQGNSA. With 7 bases removed from V and 7 bases from J, the gap between germline ends came to 13 bases. CDR3 length: 12 amino acids. Here the CDR3 reads CASTINPGTQYF. The CDR3 DNA follows: TGTGCCAGCACCATCAACCCCGGGACCCAGTACTTC. Drawing the rest from reference TRBV7-2 and TRBJ2-5, the complete variable domain is GAGVSQSPSNKVTEKGKDVELRCDPISGHTALYWYRQSLGQGLEFLIYFQGNSAPDKSGLPSDRFSAERTGGSVSTLTIQRTQQEDSAVYLCASTINPGTQYFGPGTRLLVL.

This clone appeared once. The rearrangement joins TRBV19 to TRBJ2-1, with 13 bases that match TRBD2. The CDR3 spans 13 residues. The V segment lost 10 bases and the J segment 10 bases; nucleotides outside the gene matches: 7. The germline V gene has CDR1 LNHDA and CDR2 SQIVND (reference sequence). The CDR3 DNA reads as TGTGCCACCCGGACTAGCGGGAGTGTCGAGCAGTTCTTC. Its translation is CATRTSGSVEQFF.

V and J are TRBV5-1 and TRBJ2-7, with 7 bases lining up with TRBD1. This CDR3 has 16 residues. Germline V gene data show CDR1 as SGHRS and CDR2 as YFSETQ. J gave up 0 bases and V 6 bases, and 12 bases lay outside the gene matches. CDR3 DNA sequence: TGCGCCAGCAACTTCCACCCGACAGGGAGCTCCTACGAGCAGTACTTC. Translation: CASNFHPTGSSYEQYF.

The chain joins TRBV19 to TRBJ2-1; 7 bases line up with TRBD1. This CDR3 region has 17 residues. The trim removed 0 bases at V and 8 bases at J, leaving 13 bases unmatched. Germline CDR1 is LNHDA and CDR2 is SQIVND (reference sequence). The CDR3 spells CASSIDGRRQGTYEQFF. The CDR3 DNA reads as TGTGCCAGTAGTATAGACGGTAGGAGACAGGGTACCTATGAGCAGTTCTTC.

Comments on this clone: A read error may be the cause here, since a much bigger clone is one base away. This chain uses TRBV7-8 with TRBJ2-5; tentatively, D is TRBD1 (6 bases). The end of the DNA aligns better with TRBJ2-7, so the J call may be wrong. Germline CDR1 and CDR2: SGHVS and FQNEAQ. This CDR3 is 12 amino acids long. As DNA, the CDR3 is TGTGCCAGCAGCTTAACAGGGTACGAGCAGTACTTC. Translated: CASSLTGYEQYF.